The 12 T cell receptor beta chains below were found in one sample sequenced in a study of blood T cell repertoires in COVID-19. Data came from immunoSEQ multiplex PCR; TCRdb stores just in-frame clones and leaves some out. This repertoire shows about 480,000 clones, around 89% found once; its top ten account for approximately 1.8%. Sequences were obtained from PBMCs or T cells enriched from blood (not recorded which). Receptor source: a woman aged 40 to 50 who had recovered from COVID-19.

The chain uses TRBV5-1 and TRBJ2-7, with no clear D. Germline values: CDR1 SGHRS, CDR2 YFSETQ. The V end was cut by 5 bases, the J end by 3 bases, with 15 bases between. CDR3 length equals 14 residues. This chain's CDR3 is CASRLAEVVYEQYF. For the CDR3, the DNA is TGCGCCAGCAGACTTGCAGAGGTTGTCTACGAGCAGTACTTC.

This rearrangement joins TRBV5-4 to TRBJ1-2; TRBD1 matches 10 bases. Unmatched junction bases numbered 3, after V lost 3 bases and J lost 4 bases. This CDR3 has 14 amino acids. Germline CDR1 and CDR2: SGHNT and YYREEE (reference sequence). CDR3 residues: CASSSDRGFYGYTF. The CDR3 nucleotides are TGTGCCAGCAGCTCGGACAGGGGGTTCTATGGCTACACCTTC.

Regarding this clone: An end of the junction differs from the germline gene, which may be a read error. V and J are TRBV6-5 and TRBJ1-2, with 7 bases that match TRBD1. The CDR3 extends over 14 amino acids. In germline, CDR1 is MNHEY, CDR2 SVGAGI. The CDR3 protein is CAGSYYRGGYGYTF. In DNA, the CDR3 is TGTGCCGGCAGTTATTACAGGGGAGGCTATGGCTACACCTTC.

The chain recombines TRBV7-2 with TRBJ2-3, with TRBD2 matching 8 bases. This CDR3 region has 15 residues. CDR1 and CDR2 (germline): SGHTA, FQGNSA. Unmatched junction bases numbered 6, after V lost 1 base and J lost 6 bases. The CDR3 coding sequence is TGTGCCAGCAGCTTAGGGGGCGGGAGGAGGGATACGCAGTATTTT. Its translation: CASSLGGGRRDTQYF.

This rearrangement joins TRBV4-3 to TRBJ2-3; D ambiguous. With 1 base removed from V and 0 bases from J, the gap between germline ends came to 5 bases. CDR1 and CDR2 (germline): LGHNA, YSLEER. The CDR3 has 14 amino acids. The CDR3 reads CASSQVTSTDTQYF. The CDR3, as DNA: TGCGCCAGCAGCCAAGTCACTAGCACAGATACGCAGTATTTT.

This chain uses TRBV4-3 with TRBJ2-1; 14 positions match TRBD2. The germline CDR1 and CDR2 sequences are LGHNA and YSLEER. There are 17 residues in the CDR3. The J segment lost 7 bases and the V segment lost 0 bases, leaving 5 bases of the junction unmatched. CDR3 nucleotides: TGCGCCAGCAGCCAAGAATTCGGGACTAGCGGGAGTAATGAGCAGTTCTTC. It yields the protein CASSQEFGTSGSNEQFF.

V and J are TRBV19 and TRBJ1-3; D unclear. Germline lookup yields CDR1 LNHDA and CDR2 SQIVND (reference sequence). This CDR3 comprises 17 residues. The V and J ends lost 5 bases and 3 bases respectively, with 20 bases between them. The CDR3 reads CASSLTTPTSSGNTIYF. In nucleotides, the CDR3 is TGTGCCAGTAGTCTTACAACTCCGACTAGTAGTGGAAACACCATATATTTT.

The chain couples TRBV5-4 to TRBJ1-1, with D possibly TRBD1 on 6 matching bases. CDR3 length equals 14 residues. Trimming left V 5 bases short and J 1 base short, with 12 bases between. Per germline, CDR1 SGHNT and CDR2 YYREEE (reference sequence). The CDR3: CASRPDSENTEAFF. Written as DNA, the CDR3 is TGTGCCAGCAGACCGGACAGCGAGAACACTGAAGCTTTCTTT.

The CDR3 loop is CASSLRSGRQGETQYF. The CDR3 DNA sequence: TGTGCCAGCAGCTTGCGTAGCGGGAGGCAAGGAGAGACCCAGTACTTC. J is TRBJ2-5 and V is TRBV5-4; 10 bases fit TRBD2. This CDR3 comprises 16 residues. Per germline, CDR1 SGHNT and CDR2 YYREEE (reference sequence). V was pared by 1 base and J by 4 bases, with 7 bases of the junction left unmatched.

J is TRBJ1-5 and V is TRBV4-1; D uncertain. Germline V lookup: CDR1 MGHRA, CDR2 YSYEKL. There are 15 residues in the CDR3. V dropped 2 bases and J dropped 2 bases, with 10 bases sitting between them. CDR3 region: CASSQNFGGNQPQHF. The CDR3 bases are TGCGCCAGCAGCCAAAATTTTGGAGGCAATCAGCCCCAGCATTTT.

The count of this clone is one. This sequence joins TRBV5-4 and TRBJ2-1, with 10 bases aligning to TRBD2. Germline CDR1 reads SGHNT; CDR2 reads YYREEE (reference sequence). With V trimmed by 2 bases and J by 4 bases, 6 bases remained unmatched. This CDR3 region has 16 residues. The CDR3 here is CASSLGGTSEYNEQFF. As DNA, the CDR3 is TGTGCCAGCAGCTTAGGTGGGACTAGCGAGTACAATGAGCAGTTCTTC.

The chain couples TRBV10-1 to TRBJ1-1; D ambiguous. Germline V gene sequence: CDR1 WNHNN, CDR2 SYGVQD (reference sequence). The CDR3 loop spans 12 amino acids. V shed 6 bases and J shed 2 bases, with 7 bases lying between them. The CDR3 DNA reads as TGCGCCAGCAGCCGGACTAACACTGAAGCTTTCTTT. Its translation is CASSRTNTEAFF.